This T cell receptor (beta chain) was recovered during a study of blood T cell repertoires in COVID-19. The overall study: There were acute and convalescent COVID-19 samples, and they came from the United States, Italy and Spain. T cells, B-cell-depleted T cells, or PBMCs supplied cDNA or gDNA.

In the authors' workflow: The assay estimated nucleated cells by amplifying reference gene primers. TCRdb's table, derived via immunoSEQ multiplex PCR, lists solely in-frame clones and lacks some. The DNA gave D and trimming, while V, J and clone size come from that table. Of around 310,000 clones listed, 88% were seen once; the top ten hold roughly 4.1%. With 3 bases removed from V and 4 bases from J, the gap between germline ends came to 8 bases. CDR1 and CDR2 (germline): KGHSH, LQKENI. This CDR3 spans 13 amino acids. Material for sequencing was peripheral blood. This chain links TRBV18 with TRBJ2-3, with a tentative D call TRBD2 (7 bases). This TCR was sampled from a woman aged 50 to 65 with active or convalescent COVID-19. CDR3 loop: CASSPGGPDTQYF. The CDR3 DNA sequence: TGTGCCAGCTCACCCGGGGGGCCAGATACGCAGTATTTT. Full variable domain (outside the CDR3, taken from reference TRBV18 and TRBJ2-3): NAGVMQNPRHLVRRRGQEARLRCSPMKGHSHVYWYRQLPEEGLKFMVYLQKENIIDESGMPKERFSAEFPKEGPSILRIQQVVRGDSAAYFCASSPGGPDTQYFGPGTRLTVL.